This paragraph reports one TCR beta chain. The target antigen is unknown. The source of the sample is a study of cytomegalovirus exposure and HLA in healthy donors. At the level of the study: The study placed 70% to 85% of its approximately 360 genotyped donors in the Caucasian-associated ancestry cluster. Study results and caveats: In an earlier analysis, most TCR beta V segments were productive about 87% or about 30% of the time. Fewer N-insertions than the 666-donor mean were reportedly shown by an Asian-associated ancestry cluster in a later analysis.

The donors gave bone marrow, and they were healthy. PCR used 60 Vbeta primers and 13 Jbeta primers. Data came from immunoSEQ multiplex PCR; TCRdb stores just in-frame clones and leaves some out. The profile covers about 180,000 clones, with about 82% appearing a single time and under 2% taken by the ten largest. CDR3 length equals 15 residues. Unmatched junction bases numbered 6, after V lost 1 base and J lost 3 bases. Germline-derived CDR1 and CDR2 are SEHNR and FQNEAQ (reference sequence). This sequence originates from a woman aged 25 to 39 in good health and CMV-seronegative. The chain carries TRBV7-9 and TRBJ2-7; 7 nucleotides line up with TRBD2. The sequenced sample consisted of PBMCs. The CDR3 nucleotides read TGTGCCAGCAGCTTAGGGGGGGGGTTCGGCTACGAGCAGTACTTC. Its translation is CASSLGGGFGYEQYF.